This T cell receptor (beta chain) was identified during a study of control samples from healthy donors and cancer patients. Germline V CDR1 and CDR2: LGHDT, YNNKEL (reference sequence). This CDR3 has 14 amino acids. V dropped 1 base and J dropped 13 bases, with 16 bases sitting between them. TCRdb's copy holds only in-frame clones and misses some; the assay was immunoSEQ multiplex PCR. The sample holds tens of thousands of clones, about 91% seen once. The sample was blood. The sequence was collected from a man over 45 in good health. The V gene is TRBV3-1 (or the pseudogene TRBV3-2), the J gene TRBJ1-4; possibly TRBD1 for D (5 bases). CDR3 nucleotides: TGTGCCAGCAGCCAAGCGGTTCAGGGAGGAGGACTGTTTTTT. As protein: CASSQAVQGGGLFF.